The source of this T cell receptor (beta chain) is a study of blood T cell repertoires in COVID-19 (dated by TCRdb to about 2020). About the investigation overall: Collaborator samples came from the United States, Italy and Spain and covered acute and convalescent phases of COVID-19. Nearly every sample came with metadata listing a de-identified subject ID, COVID-19 status, age in years and sex. Subjects who had been exposed to COVID-19, were actively infected with it, or had recovered from it provided the deeply sampled blood TCRbeta repertoires that made up the dataset. Samples were obtained from the ongoing ImmuneRACE study (first 160 participants) and from 1,254 subjects provided by 6 global collaborators. The material from the prospective study consisted of cDNA or gDNA derived from T cells, B-cell-depleted T cells, or PBMCs. HLA class I and class II types, where available, came from metadata supplied by the sample provider rather than from assay-based typing. The repertoires were made available in a free public database intended to serve as a resource for research on the immune response to SARS-CoV-2. Study-level results and caveats: How much clinical and demographic metadata was included differed by source and by participant, and the metadata was provided uncurated.

TCRbeta CDR3 regions were amplified from genomic DNA using the immunoSEQ Assay, a bias-controlled multiplex PCR. Per the source publication's procedure: The number of nucleated cells in each sample was estimated from the amplification of reference gene primers within the assay. To quantify the absolute abundance of each unique TCRbeta CDR3 rearrangement, sequence reads were collapsed and filtered. Productive Simpson clonality was computed per sample as the square root of Simpson's diversity index over productive rearrangements. TCRdb holds this immuneACCESS table with in-frame rearrangements only. Some clones are missing; in checked studies, unresolved V genes explain under half, and the rest has no known cause. D and trimming were read from the DNA, whereas the V and J calls and clone size are those reported in that table. In this sample the table shows 150,000 to 200,000 clones, more than 90% of which occur a single time. The ten largest make up approximately 0.48% of the sample.

As to this clone: The clone's antigen remains unknown. Per-nucleotide qualities are absent, and no much larger clonotype sits a single base away.

CDR1 GTSNPN and CDR2 SVGIG are derived from the germline V gene (reference sequence). Including the terminal cysteine and valine, the CDR3 comprises 14 residues. This entry keeps only the CDR3 DNA: 42 bases, framed from base 1. The V end loses 0 bases and the J end loses 3 bases, and a stretch of 12 bases separates them. Collaborating institutions collected whole blood in K2EDTA tubes following their own protocols. For TCRbeta analysis, collaborator samples were shipped as frozen whole blood, as isolated PBMCs, or as DNA extracted from either sample type. Recombination joined TRBV30 with TRBJ2-7; a tentative D match to TRBD1 spans 5 bases. Sequenced: peripheral blood. This clonotype originated in a middle-aged man with acute or convalescent COVID-19. The DNA sequence reads TGTGCCTGGAGTGTACGAGACAGACTCTACGAGCAGTACGTC. Translated, this gives CAWSVRDRLYEQYV.